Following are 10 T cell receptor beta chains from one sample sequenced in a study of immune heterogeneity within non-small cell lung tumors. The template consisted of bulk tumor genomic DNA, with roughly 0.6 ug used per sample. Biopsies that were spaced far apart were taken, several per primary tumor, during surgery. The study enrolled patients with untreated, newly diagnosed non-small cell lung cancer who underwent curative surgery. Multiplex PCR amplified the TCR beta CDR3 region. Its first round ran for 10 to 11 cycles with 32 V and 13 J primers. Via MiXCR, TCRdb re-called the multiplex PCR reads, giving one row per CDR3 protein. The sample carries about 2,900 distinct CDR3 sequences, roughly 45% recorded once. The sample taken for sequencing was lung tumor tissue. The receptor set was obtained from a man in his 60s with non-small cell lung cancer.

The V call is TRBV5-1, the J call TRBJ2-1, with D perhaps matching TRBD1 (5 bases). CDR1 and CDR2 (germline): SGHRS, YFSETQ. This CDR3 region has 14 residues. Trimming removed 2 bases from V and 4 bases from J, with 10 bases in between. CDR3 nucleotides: TGCGCCAGCAGCTTAGCCAGGGCTTACAATGAGCAGTTCTTC. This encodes CASSLARAYNEQFF.

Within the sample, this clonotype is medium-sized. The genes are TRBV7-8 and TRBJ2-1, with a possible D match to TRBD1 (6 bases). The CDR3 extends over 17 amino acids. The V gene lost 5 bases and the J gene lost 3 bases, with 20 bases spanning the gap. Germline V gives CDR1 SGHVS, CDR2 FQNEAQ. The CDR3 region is CASSTNSGDKYYNEQFF. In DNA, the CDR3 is TGTGCCAGCAGCACCAATTCAGGGGACAAATACTACAATGAGCAGTTCTTC.

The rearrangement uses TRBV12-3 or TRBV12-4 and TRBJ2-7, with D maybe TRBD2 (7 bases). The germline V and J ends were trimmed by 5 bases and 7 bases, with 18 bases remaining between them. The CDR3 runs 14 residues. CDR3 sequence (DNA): TGTGCCAGCAGTCGATTTGGGGGGGCGGAGGAGCAGTACTTC. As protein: CASSRFGGAEEQYF.

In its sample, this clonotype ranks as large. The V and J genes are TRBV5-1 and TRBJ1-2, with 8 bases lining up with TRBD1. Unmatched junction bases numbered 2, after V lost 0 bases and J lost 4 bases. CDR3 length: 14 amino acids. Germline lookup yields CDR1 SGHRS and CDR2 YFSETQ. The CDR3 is CASSLDGQGYGYTF. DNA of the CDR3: TGCGCCAGCAGCTTGGACGGACAGGGCTATGGCTACACCTTC.

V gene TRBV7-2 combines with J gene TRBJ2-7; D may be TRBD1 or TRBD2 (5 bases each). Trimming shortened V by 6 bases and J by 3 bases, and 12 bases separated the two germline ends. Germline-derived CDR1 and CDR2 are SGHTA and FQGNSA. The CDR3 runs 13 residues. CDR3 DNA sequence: TGTGCCAGCAGATCCGGGGCCAACTACGAGCAGTACTTC. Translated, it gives CASRSGANYEQYF. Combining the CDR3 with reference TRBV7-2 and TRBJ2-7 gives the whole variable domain GAGVSQSPSNKVTEKGKDVELRCDPISGHTALYWYRQSLGQGLEFLIYFQGNSAPDKSGLPSDRFSAERTGGSVSTLTIQRTQQEDSAVYLCASRSGANYEQYFGPGTRLTVT.

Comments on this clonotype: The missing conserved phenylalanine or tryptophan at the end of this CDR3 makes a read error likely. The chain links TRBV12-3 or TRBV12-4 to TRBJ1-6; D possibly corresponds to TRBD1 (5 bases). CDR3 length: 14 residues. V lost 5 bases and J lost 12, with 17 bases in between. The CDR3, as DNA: TGTGCCAGCAGTCCAAGGGACGGACGAGAACCCCTCCACTCT. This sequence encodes CASSPRDGREPLHS.

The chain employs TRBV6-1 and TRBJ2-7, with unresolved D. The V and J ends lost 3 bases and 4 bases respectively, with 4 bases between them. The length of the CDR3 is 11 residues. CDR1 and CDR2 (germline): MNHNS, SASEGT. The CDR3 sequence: CASSEGYEQYF. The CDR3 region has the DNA TGTGCCAGCAGTGAGGGGTACGAGCAGTACTTC.

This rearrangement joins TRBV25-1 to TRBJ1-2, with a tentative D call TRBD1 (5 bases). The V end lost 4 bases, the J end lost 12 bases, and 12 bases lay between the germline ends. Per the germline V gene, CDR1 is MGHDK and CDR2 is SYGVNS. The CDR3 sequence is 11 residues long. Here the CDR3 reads CASSGGTAHTF. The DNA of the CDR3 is TGTGCCAGCAGTGGAGGGACGGCTCACACCTTC.

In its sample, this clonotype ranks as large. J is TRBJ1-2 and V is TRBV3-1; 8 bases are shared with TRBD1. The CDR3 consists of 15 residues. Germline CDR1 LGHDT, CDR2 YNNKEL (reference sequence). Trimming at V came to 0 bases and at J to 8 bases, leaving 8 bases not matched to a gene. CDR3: CASSQDPQGARGYTF. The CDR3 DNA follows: TGTGCCAGCAGCCAAGATCCTCAGGGGGCGCGGGGCTACACCTTC.

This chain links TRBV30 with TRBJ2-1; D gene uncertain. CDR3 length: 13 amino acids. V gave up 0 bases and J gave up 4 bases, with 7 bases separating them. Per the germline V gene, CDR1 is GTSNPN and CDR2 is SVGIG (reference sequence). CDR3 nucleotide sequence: TGTGCCTGGAGTGTGGACGGGTACAATGAGCAGTTCTTC. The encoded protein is CAWSVDGYNEQFF.